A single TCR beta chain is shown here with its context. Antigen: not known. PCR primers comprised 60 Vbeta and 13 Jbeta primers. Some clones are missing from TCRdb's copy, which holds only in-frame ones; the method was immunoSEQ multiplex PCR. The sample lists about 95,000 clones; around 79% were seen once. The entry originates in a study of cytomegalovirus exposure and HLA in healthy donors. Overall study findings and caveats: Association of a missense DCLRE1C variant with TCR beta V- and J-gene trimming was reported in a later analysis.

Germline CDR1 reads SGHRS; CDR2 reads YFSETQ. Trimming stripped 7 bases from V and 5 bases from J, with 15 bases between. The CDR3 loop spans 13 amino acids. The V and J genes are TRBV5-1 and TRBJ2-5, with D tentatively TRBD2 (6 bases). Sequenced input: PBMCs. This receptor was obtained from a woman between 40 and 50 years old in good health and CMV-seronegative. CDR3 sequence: CASAGWDSETQYF. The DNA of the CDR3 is TGCGCCAGCGCGGGGTGGGATTCTGAGACCCAGTACTTC.